This T cell receptor beta chain derives from a study of T cell repertoires in cytomegalovirus infection. General study results and limits: HLA-C-restricted CMV clonotypes gave the most frequent clonotype in two of eight donors.

About this clonotype: Its specificity is unknown.

TCRdb fed the reads into MiXCR, producing one record per CDR3 protein. The profile shows more than 85,000 distinct CDR3 sequences, about 22% of them singletons. This CDR3 has 13 amino acids. The germline V gene encodes CDR1 MDHEN and CDR2 SYDVKM. Between the trimmed V and J ends, which lost 5 bases and 10 bases, there was a span of 12 bases. The sequenced material came from CD8+ T cells from PBMCs. This chain connects TRBV28 to TRBJ1-6, with unresolved D. The receptor was isolated from a human donor in good health (CMV status not recorded). Some clones in this sample may be carry-over from other donors' samples. CDR3 nucleotides: TGTGCCAGCAGTCACCCCCCCAACTCACCCCTCCACTTT. This codes for CASSHPPNSPLHF.